A single sample is the source of the 32 T cell receptor beta chains below, sequenced in a study of T-cell reconstitution after alpha-beta-depleted transplantation in children. TCRbeta library preparation incorporated unique molecular identifiers. Each CDR3 protein gets one entry after TCRdb re-called the PCR reads with MiXCR. The sample gives hundreds of thousands of distinct CDR3 sequences, roughly a quarter of which show up once; about 2.6% is in the top ten. This specimen was PBMCs, taken before TCRalphabeta/CD19-depleted stem cell transplant. All receptors derive from a girl aged 2-10 years with Fanconi anemia, due to receive a stem cell transplant.

In this sample, this clonotype turned up many times. V is TRBV29-1 and J is TRBJ2-3, with 7 bases aligning to TRBD1. Germline V CDR1 and CDR2: SQVTM, ANQGSEA. Trimming took 4 bases from V and 0 from J; bases not matched to a gene: 4. The CDR3 consists of 14 residues. The CDR3 nucleotides read TGCAGCGTTGTATACAGGGGAAGCACAGATACGCAGTATTTT. It codes for CSVVYRGSTDTQYF.

There are many counts of this clonotype. J is TRBJ2-7 and V is TRBV12-3 or TRBV12-4; tentatively, D is TRBD1 (6 bases). CDR3 size: 15 residues. Deletions cut 7 bases from V and 5 bases from J, with 21 bases between. In DNA, the CDR3 is TGTGCCAGCAAGGCGACAGGTGGTGGACTGGACGAGCAGTACTTC. Protein sequence: CASKATGGGLDEQYF.

This clonotype has just a few counts. V usage is TRBV7-9 and J usage is TRBJ2-3, with D perhaps being TRBD1 or TRBD2 (5 bases each). V lost 4 bases, J lost 2 bases, and 16 bases lay in between. CDR1 is SEHNR and CDR2 is FQNEAQ in the germline V gene (reference sequence). The CDR3 has 16 amino acids. CDR3 in DNA: TGTGCCAGCAGCTCCGACGGGGCCCCTACCACAGATACGCAGTATTTT. Translation gives CASSSDGAPTTDTQYF. The full variable domain, rest sourced from reference TRBV7-9 and TRBJ2-3, is DTGVSQNPRHKITKRGQNVTFRCDPISEHNRLYWYRQTLGQGPEFLTYFQNEAQLEKSRLLSDRFSAERPKGSFSTLEIQRTEQGDSAMYLCASSSDGAPTTDTQYFGPGTRLTVL.

This clonotype was found once. The rearrangement links TRBV20-1 to TRBJ1-1, with a possible D match to TRBD1 (6 bases). The CDR3 covers 15 residues. Trimming removed 4 bases from V and 1 base from J, with 16 bases in between. CDR1 is DFQATT and CDR2 is SNEGSKA in the germline V gene (reference sequence). CDR3 sequence reads: CSAKRRQGPNTEAFF. The CDR3 DNA reads TGCAGTGCTAAGAGACGTCAGGGGCCGAACACTGAAGCTTTCTTT.

Concerning this clonotype: This may be a read error: a much more frequent sequence differs by one nucleotide. V is TRBV20-1 and J is TRBJ1-5; maybe TRBD1 (6 bases). CDR3 size: 16 residues. The germline gives CDR1 DFQATT, CDR2 SNEGSKA (reference sequence). CDR3 residues: CSARLLGQYSNRPQHF. Written as DNA, the CDR3 is TGCAGTGCTAGATTGTTAGGACAGTATAGCAATCGGCCCCAGCATTTT.

Comment on this clonotype: Mismatch with germline at one junction end may stem from a read error. The rearrangement joins TRBV4-1 to TRBJ1-2; D might be TRBD1 (5 bases). The CDR3 sequence is 14 residues long. Germline loops: CDR1 MGHRA, CDR2 YSYEKL. The CDR3, as DNA: TGCGCCAGCAGCCCCTCTTTAAGTGGACAAGTTAGGGCCTTC. Translation gives CASSPSLSGQVRAF.

This clonotype turned up a few times. The rearrangement links TRBV18 to TRBJ2-1, with TRBD2 as a possible D gene (6 bases). Looked up from germline, CDR1 is KGHSH and CDR2 is LQKENI. Trimming cost V 3 bases and J 4 bases, with 13 bases left between them. The CDR3 loop spans 15 amino acids. In DNA, the CDR3 is TGTGCCAGCTCACCTCGAGCGGGCAGTTACAATGAGCAGTTCTTC. Its protein product is CASSPRAGSYNEQFF.

This clonotype was observed at least ten times. V usage is TRBV2 and J usage is TRBJ2-1; 7 nucleotides agree with TRBD2. V lost 7 bases and J lost 3; bases outside the gene matches: 6. The CDR3 sequence is 14 residues long. Germline assignment: CDR1 SNHLY and CDR2 FYNNEI. For the CDR3, the DNA is TGTGCCAGCAAGGGCGGGGGAAACTACAATGAGCAGTTCTTC. This gives the protein CASKGGGNYNEQFF. Full variable domain (rest looked up from reference TRBV2 and TRBJ2-1): EPEVTQTPSHQVTQMGQEVILRCVPISNHLYFYWYRQILGQKVEFLVSFYNNEISEKSEIFDDQFSVERPDGSNFTLKIRSTKLEDSAMYFCASKGGGNYNEQFFGPGTRLTVL.

This clonotype was counted many times. The chain uses TRBV7-2 and TRBJ2-3; possible D gene TRBD1, 6 bases. The germline CDR1 and CDR2 sequences are SGHTA and FQGNSA. The V and J ends lost 4 bases and 10 bases respectively, with 15 bases between them. The length of the CDR3 is 13 residues. DNA for the CDR3: TGTGCCAGCAGCTCCAGTTGGGCAGGGGCGCAGTATTTT. Amino acids: CASSSSWAGAQYF.

The chain has TRBV10-2 and TRBJ2-5, with 7 bases fitting TRBD2. Trimming cost V 2 bases and J 8 bases; bases outside gene matches: 2. This CDR3 is 12 amino acids long. Germline V gene data show CDR1 as WSHSY and CDR2 as SAAADI. The CDR3 protein is CASSEAGDTQYF. DNA of the CDR3: TGCGCCAGCAGTGAGGCGGGGGACACCCAGTACTTC.

This clonotype was counted many times. The chain combines TRBV12-3 or TRBV12-4 with TRBJ1-6; 8 bases agree with TRBD1. V lost 4 bases, J lost 10 bases, and 12 bases stayed unmatched. CDR3 size: 16 residues. The CDR3 sequence is CASSSYLGQGLSPLHF. The CDR3 DNA reads TGTGCCAGCAGTTCCTACCTCGGACAGGGTCTCTCACCCCTCCACTTT.

This clonotype was recorded a few times. The V gene is TRBV11-2, the J gene TRBJ1-2, with 8 nucleotides matching TRBD1. Looked up from germline, CDR1 is SGHAT and CDR2 is FQNNGV. The CDR3 sequence is 15 residues long. Trimming took 1 base from V and 4 from J; bases not matched to a gene: 5. CDR3 in DNA: TGTGCCAGCAGCTTAGGGACAGGGTTTCGCTATGGCTACACCTTC. Amino acid sequence: CASSLGTGFRYGYTF.

This clonotype was counted between two and nine times. This chain connects TRBV25-1 to TRBJ1-4, with D uncertain. This CDR3 contains 15 residues. The V gene lost 3 bases and the J gene lost 4 bases, with 12 bases spanning the gap. CDR1 is MGHDK and CDR2 is SYGVNS in the germline V gene. The CDR3 spells CASSDPRALNEKLFF. CDR3 DNA: TGTGCCAGCAGTGATCCCCGGGCGCTTAATGAAAAACTGTTTTTT. Full variable domain (outside the CDR3, taken from reference TRBV25-1 and TRBJ1-4): EADIYQTPRYLVIGTGKKITLECSQTMGHDKMYWYQQDPGMELHLIHYSYGVNSTEKGDLSSESTVSRIRTEHFPLTLESARPSHTSQYLCASSDPRALNEKLFFGSGTQLSVL.

This clonotype was detected a few times. The chain couples TRBV14 to TRBJ2-7; possible D gene TRBD1, 5 bases. This CDR3 has 15 residues. The germline V gene encodes CDR1 SGHDN and CDR2 FVKESK. Trimming stripped 0 bases from V and 5 bases from J, with 14 bases between. CDR3 sequence (DNA): TGTGCCAGCAGCCAAGATCTAGGGGTAAGCAACGAGCAGTACTTC. It encodes CASSQDLGVSNEQYF.

The chain links TRBV20-1 to TRBJ1-1; D is ambiguous. Between the trimmed V and J ends, which lost 2 bases and 5 bases, there was a span of 15 bases. CDR1 DFQATT and CDR2 SNEGSKA come from the germline V gene (reference sequence). The CDR3 extends over 14 amino acids. CDR3 in amino acids: CSARSPLPATEAFF. DNA of the CDR3: TGCAGTGCTAGAAGCCCCTTGCCGGCGACTGAAGCTTTCTTT.

The chain employs TRBV18 and TRBJ2-1, with unresolved D. V was clipped by 3 bases and J by 10 bases, with 10 bases between them. CDR1 and CDR2 from the germline V gene are KGHSH and LQKENI. CDR3 length: 12 amino acids. The CDR3: CASSPEWVEQFF. The CDR3 DNA is TGTGCCAGCTCACCGGAGTGGGTAGAGCAGTTCTTC.

In this sample, this clonotype turned up once. The chain has TRBV20-1 and TRBJ1-3; TRBD1 agrees at 8 bases. The CDR3 length is 14 residues. Germline V gives CDR1 DFQATT, CDR2 SNEGSKA (reference sequence). Germline trimming cut 5 bases from V and 4 bases from J; bases unmatched to any gene: 7. CDR3 protein: CSALTGTGGNTIYF. The CDR3 coding sequence is TGCAGTGCTCTCACCGGGACAGGAGGAAACACCATATATTTT.

This clonotype was recorded many times. This chain's CDR3 is CSASTPNSYEQYF. The CDR3 DNA follows: TGCAGTGCTAGTACCCCCAACTCCTACGAGCAGTACTTC. This chain connects TRBV20-1 to TRBJ2-7; D gene uncertain. The germline CDR1 and CDR2 sequences are DFQATT and SNEGSKA (reference sequence). V was pared by 3 bases and J by 0 bases, with 9 bases between. The CDR3 extends over 13 amino acids.

This clonotype came up many times. The CDR3 nucleotides are TGCAGTGCTAGAACTACAGGGAACTATGGCTACACCTTC. Translating gives CSARTTGNYGYTF. The chain links TRBV20-1 to TRBJ1-2; TRBD1 might be the D (6 bases). Germline values: CDR1 DFQATT, CDR2 SNEGSKA (reference sequence). The CDR3 extends over 13 amino acids. V was clipped by 2 bases and J by 2 bases, with 9 bases between them.

The V call is TRBV23-1, the J call TRBJ2-7; 11 bases are shared with TRBD2. TRBV23-1 is flagged as an ORF with uncertain function. The CDR3 has 16 amino acids. J lost 3 bases, V lost 2 bases, and 6 bases had no gene match. In DNA form, the CDR3 reads TGCGCCAGCAGTCAAGGACGGACTAGCGGGTACTACGAGCAGTACTTC. Protein sequence: CASSQGRTSGYYEQYF.

This sequence joins TRBV29-1 and TRBJ2-3; TRBD1 agrees at 7 bases. CDR3 size: 14 residues. Germline CDR1 reads SQVTM; CDR2 reads ANQGSEA. With 3 bases clipped from V and 2 bases from J, the junction kept 5 bases outside the gene matches. CDR3 sequence reads: CSVDPDRTTDTQYF. The CDR3 DNA reads TGCAGCGTTGACCCGGACAGGACCACAGATACGCAGTATTTT.

The rearrangement joins TRBV5-1 to TRBJ2-7; the D gene is possibly TRBD1 (5 bases). The CDR3 runs 12 residues. Germline V CDR1 and CDR2: SGHRS, YFSETQ. V was cut by 2 bases and J by 7 bases, with 10 bases left in between. The CDR3 bases are TGCGCCAGCAGCTTAGTGACAGAGGAGCAGTACTTC. It translates to CASSLVTEEQYF.

This clonotype was recorded at least ten times. The gene calls are TRBV6-5 and TRBJ2-1, with TRBD2 as a possible D gene (5 bases). The V end was cut by 3 bases, the J end by 7 bases, with 16 bases between. Germline V lookup: CDR1 MNHEY, CDR2 SVGAGI. The CDR3 contains 15 residues. CDR3 loop: CASSYSDGVVNEQFF. The CDR3 DNA reads TGTGCCAGCAGTTATAGCGACGGAGTGGTTAATGAGCAGTTCTTC.

The chain recombines TRBV15 with TRBJ1-4; D is ambiguous. Germline V CDR1 and CDR2: LNHNV, YYDKDF (reference sequence). The CDR3 totals 17 residues. V was trimmed by 1 base and J by 8 bases, leaving 20 bases between them. The DNA of the CDR3 is TGTGCCACCAGCAGAGGGGCGGGAGGAAGCGGAGAGGAAAAACTGTTTTTT. Amino acids: CATSRGAGGSGEEKLFF.

There are a few counts of this clonotype. The J gene is TRBJ2-1, the V gene TRBV20-1, with TRBD2 as a possible D gene (6 bases). V lost 6 bases to trimming and J lost 2 bases, with 17 bases between them. There are 15 residues in the CDR3. Germline V CDR1 and CDR2: DFQATT, SNEGSKA (reference sequence). The CDR3 bases are TGCAGTGCCTTTTACCCGCGACTAGCCTACAATGAGCAGTTCTTC. This encodes CSAFYPRLAYNEQFF.

The CDR3 nucleotides are TGCAGCGTACTAGGACAGTCCTACGAGCAGTACTTC. Its translation is CSVLGQSYEQYF. The chain carries TRBV29-1 and TRBJ2-7, with a tentative D call TRBD1 (6 bases). V was trimmed by 6 bases and J by 1 base, leaving 10 bases between them. This CDR3 comprises 12 residues. Germline V gene lookup returns CDR1 SQVTM and CDR2 ANQGSEA.

The chain has TRBV6-1 and TRBJ1-2, with a possible D match to TRBD1 (6 bases). The CDR3 consists of 14 residues. With 6 bases removed from V and 6 bases from J, the gap between germline ends came to 17 bases. Germline CDR1 is MNHNS and CDR2 is SASEGT. Here the CDR3 DNA reads TGTGCCAGCAGGATCGGACAGAGGATAGATGGCTACACCTTC. Translation: CASRIGQRIDGYTF.

At least ten counts were recorded for this clonotype. The chain joins TRBV20-1 to TRBJ2-7; a weak D match, TRBD1 (5 bases). The V gene lost 0 bases and the J gene lost 1 base, with 19 bases spanning the gap. CDR3 size: 17 residues. Germline V gives CDR1 DFQATT, CDR2 SNEGSKA (reference sequence). The CDR3 DNA sequence: TGCAGTGCTAGAGATCGAGTAAGGGGAACAAAGTCCTACGAGCAGTACTTC. Translated, it gives CSARDRVRGTKSYEQYF.

This clonotype was recorded a few times. The rearrangement links TRBV12-3 or TRBV12-4 to TRBJ2-4, with 8 positions matching TRBD2. The trim removed 3 bases at V and 4 bases at J, leaving 8 bases unmatched. The CDR3 spans 16 residues. The CDR3 DNA reads as TGTGCCAGCAGTTTTTTGGAAGCGGGAGAGAAAAACATTCAGTACTTC. As protein: CASSFLEAGEKNIQYF.

This clonotype was observed a few times. The chain is built from TRBV29-1 and TRBJ2-3; maybe TRBD1 (6 bases). Trimming shortened V by 4 bases and J by 2 bases, and 10 bases separated the two germline ends. Per the germline V gene, CDR1 is SQVTM and CDR2 is ANQGSEA. The CDR3 is made up of 13 amino acids. In DNA, the CDR3 is TGCAGCGTTGCAGGGGTCCACACAGATACGCAGTATTTT. This gives the protein CSVAGVHTDTQYF.

This clonotype was seen a few times. The gene calls are TRBV2 and TRBJ2-3; D perhaps matches TRBD2 (6 bases). The V gene's germline CDR1 is SNHLY and CDR2 FYNNEI. This CDR3 comprises 12 residues. Trimming stripped 7 bases from V and 2 bases from J, with 7 bases between. For the CDR3, the DNA is TGTGCCAGCACTAGCGTCACAGATACGCAGTATTTT. This encodes CASTSVTDTQYF. The entire variable domain, with the rest obtained from reference TRBV2 and TRBJ2-3, is as follows: EPEVTQTPSHQVTQMGQEVILRCVPISNHLYFYWYRQILGQKVEFLVSFYNNEISEKSEIFDDQFSVERPDGSNFTLKIRSTKLEDSAMYFCASTSVTDTQYFGPGTRLTVL.

In its sample, this clonotype was seen many times. The chain has TRBV10-3 and TRBJ2-5, with TRBD2 identical over 9 bases. Germline CDR1 is ENHRY and CDR2 is SYGVKD. The CDR3 covers 14 residues. V was pared by 6 bases and J by 5 bases, with 7 bases of the junction left unmatched. The CDR3 DNA reads as TGTGCCATCAGCGAAGCGGGAGGAGAGGAGACCCAGTACTTC. It yields the protein CAISEAGGEETQYF.